One and the same sample provided the 12 T cell receptor beta chains below, sequenced in a study of T cells of healthy individuals. From the 5' RACE reads, TCRdb called clonotypes with MiXCR, one entry per CDR3 protein. The data hold around 63,000 distinct CDR3 sequences, with 15% to 20% observed a single time. The receptor set was obtained from a human donor in good health.

This clonotype was seen at least ten times. J is TRBJ2-1 and V is TRBV7-6; D remains unclear. V was trimmed by 2 bases and J by 0 bases, leaving 2 bases between them. Germline CDR1 SGHVS, CDR2 FNYEAQ. CDR3 length: 13 residues. The CDR3 region has the DNA TGTGCCAGCAGCTTATTCTCCTACAATGAGCAGTTCTTC. Translated, it gives CASSLFSYNEQFF.

There are a few counts of this clonotype. The chain has TRBV10-2 and TRBJ2-7, with TRBD2 as a possible D gene (5 bases). CDR1 is WSHSY and CDR2 is SAAADI in the germline V gene. Trimming took 2 bases from V and 6 from J, leaving 17 bases between them. CDR3 size: 15 residues. The CDR3 is CASSETSFGVGEQYF. The CDR3 DNA follows: TGCGCCAGCAGTGAGACTAGTTTTGGAGTGGGCGAGCAGTACTTC.

This clonotype was recorded once. The chain uses TRBV2 and TRBJ1-3; D gene unclear. The CDR3 sequence is 10 residues long. The germline V gene has CDR1 SNHLY and CDR2 FYNNEI. The V and J ends lost 8 bases and 4 bases respectively, with 3 bases between them. The CDR3 nucleotides are TGTGCCAGCCGGGGAAACACCATATATTTT. Amino acid sequence: CASRGNTIYF.

This clonotype was seen repeatedly, ten times or more. The chain is built from TRBV25-1 and TRBJ1-5; D is undetermined. This CDR3 has 14 residues. V was clipped by 4 bases and J by 7 bases, with 14 bases between them. Germline assignment: CDR1 MGHDK and CDR2 SYGVNS. The chain's CDR3 is CASSAGRDKQPQHF. In DNA, the CDR3 is TGTGCCAGCAGTGCGGGGAGGGATAAACAGCCCCAGCATTTT.

This clonotype was seen more than once but under ten times. The genes are TRBV20-1 and TRBJ1-4; possible D gene TRBD1, 6 bases. Trimming removed 4 bases from V and 0 bases from J, with 15 bases in between. The CDR3 is 16 residues long. Germline lookup yields CDR1 DFQATT and CDR2 SNEGSKA (reference sequence). CDR3 DNA: TGCAGTGCTATCCCTCGGGGGGCCGCAACTAATGAAAAACTGTTTTTT. Translation: CSAIPRGAATNEKLFF.

This chain links TRBV7-8 with TRBJ2-2; possibly TRBD2 for D (6 bases). The CDR3 is 14 amino acids. V lost 6 bases, J lost 0 bases, and 8 bases lay in between. The germline V gene has CDR1 SGHVS and CDR2 FQNEAQ. This CDR3 is CASRAGPNTGELFF. The CDR3 nucleotides read TGTGCCAGCAGGGCGGGGCCGAACACCGGGGAGCTGTTTTTT.

This clonotype was detected ten times or more. This chain links TRBV30 with TRBJ1-1, with a weak D call TRBD1 (6 bases). Germline V lookup: CDR1 GTSNPN, CDR2 SVGIG (reference sequence). CDR3 length: 13 residues. V dropped 1 base and J dropped 3 bases, with 9 bases sitting between them. CDR3 loop: CAWSATGYTEAFF. Here the CDR3 DNA reads TGTGCCTGGAGTGCCACAGGGTACACTGAAGCTTTCTTT.

In regard to this clonotype: A read error may explain this, as a much larger clone is one base away. V gene TRBV6-4 combines with J gene TRBJ1-2; TRBD1 might be the D (6 bases). The CDR3 loop spans 15 amino acids. Germline CDR1 MRHNA, CDR2 SNTAGT. The CDR3 region is CASSDSGAPYYGYNF. The DNA of the CDR3 is TGTGCCAGCAGTGACTCGGGGGCCCCCTACTATGGCTACAACTTC.

Within the sample, this clonotype is medium-sized. The V gene is TRBV20-1, the J gene TRBJ2-7; 8 bases line up with TRBD1. Germline-derived CDR1 and CDR2 are DFQATT and SNEGSKA (reference sequence). The CDR3 runs to 12 residues. The trim removed 6 bases at V and 3 bases at J, leaving 4 bases unmatched. DNA for the CDR3: TGCAGTGCCGTGGACAGGGTCTACGAGCAGTACTTC. Protein: CSAVDRVYEQYF.

The genes are TRBV4-3 and TRBJ2-1; TRBD1 aligns across 8 bases. CDR1 and CDR2 from the germline V gene are LGHNA and YSLEER. With 4 bases clipped from V and 10 bases from J, the junction kept 15 bases outside the gene matches. The CDR3 totals 16 residues. CDR3 coding DNA: TGCGCCAGCAGCCTTGCGGGCCAGGGGGCGCGGAGAGAGCAGTTCTTC. Encoded protein: CASSLAGQGARREQFF.

The genes are TRBV20-1 and TRBJ2-7; perhaps TRBD2 as D (6 bases). This CDR3 spans 13 amino acids. V was trimmed by 4 bases and J by 2 bases, leaving 12 bases between them. CDR1 DFQATT and CDR2 SNEGSKA come from the germline V gene (reference sequence). The CDR3, as DNA: TGCAGTGCTACGGGAGTAGGGACCTACGAGCAGTACTTC. As protein: CSATGVGTYEQYF.

The rearrangement links TRBV3-1 to TRBJ1-5; D unclear. Germline-derived CDR1 and CDR2 are LGHDT and YNNKEL (reference sequence). V lost 4 bases, J lost 9 bases, and 13 bases lay in between. The CDR3 sequence is 13 residues long. The CDR3 loop reads CASSLLAERPQHF. The CDR3 nucleotides are TGTGCCAGCAGCCTCCTGGCAGAGCGGCCCCAGCATTTT.